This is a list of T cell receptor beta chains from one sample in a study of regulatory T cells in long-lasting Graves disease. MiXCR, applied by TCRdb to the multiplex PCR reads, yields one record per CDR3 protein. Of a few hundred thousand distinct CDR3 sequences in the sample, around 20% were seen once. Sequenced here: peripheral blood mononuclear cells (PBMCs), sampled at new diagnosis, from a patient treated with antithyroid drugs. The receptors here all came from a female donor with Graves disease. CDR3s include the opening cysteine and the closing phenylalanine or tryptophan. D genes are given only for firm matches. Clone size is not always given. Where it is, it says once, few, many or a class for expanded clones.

CDR3 DNA: TGCAGTGCTAGAGGGCAATCGGCGAGAGACATTCAGTACTTC; CDR3 protein: CSARGQSARDIQYF; D gene: -; V gene: TRBV20-1; J gene: TRBJ2-4; clone size: many
CDR3 DNA: TGCGCCAGCAGCTTGGAAGGGGGCGCGGAGACCCAGTACTTC; CDR3 protein: CASSLEGGAETQYF; D gene: TRBD1; V gene: TRBV5-1; J gene: TRBJ2-5; clone size: many
CDR3 DNA: TGTGCCAGCAGTTATCGGGAGGTGGGCACAGATACGCAGTATTTT; CDR3 protein: CASSYREVGTDTQYF; D gene: TRBD2; V gene: TRBV28; J gene: TRBJ2-3; clone size: many
CDR3 DNA: TGTGCCAGCAGTTACGGCGGGGGATTCAACTATGGCTACACCTTC; CDR3 protein: CASSYGGGFNYGYTF; D gene: -; V gene: TRBV6-2/TRBV6-3; J gene: TRBJ1-2; clone size: many
CDR3 DNA: TGTGCCAGCAGCCGCCCCGGGACAGGGAATCAGCCCCAGCATTTT; CDR3 protein: CASSRPGTGNQPQHF; D gene: TRBD1; V gene: TRBV28; J gene: TRBJ1-5; clone size: many
CDR3 DNA: TGTGCCAGCAGTATTAGCCGGGACGCCGAAAACACCATATATTTT; CDR3 protein: CASSISRDAENTIYF; D gene: -; V gene: TRBV6-2/TRBV6-3; J gene: TRBJ1-3; clone size: -
CDR3 DNA: TGTGCCAGCAGCACCGGGACAGGGGGCGCCTATGGCTACACCTTC; CDR3 protein: CASSTGTGGAYGYTF; D gene: TRBD1; V gene: TRBV7-2; J gene: TRBJ1-2; clone size: -
CDR3 DNA: TGTGCCAGCAGCTTAGGCGTGAACAGGAACACCGGGGAGCTGTTTTTT; CDR3 protein: CASSLGVNRNTGELFF; D gene: -; V gene: TRBV11-3; J gene: TRBJ2-2; clone size: many
CDR3 DNA: TGTGCCAGCAGCCAAAGGGACATCACAAACTATGGCTACACCTTC; CDR3 protein: CASSQRDITNYGYTF; D gene: -; V gene: TRBV3-1; J gene: TRBJ1-2; clone size: many
CDR3 DNA: TGTGCCAGCGGAACTAGCGGGAGAAGGCAGTACTTC; CDR3 protein: CASGTSGRRQYF; D gene: TRBD2; V gene: TRBV6-1; J gene: TRBJ2-7; clone size: many
CDR3 DNA: TGTGCCAGCTCACCCGGACAGGACCGCACAGATACGCAGTATTTT; CDR3 protein: CASSPGQDRTDTQYF; D gene: TRBD1; V gene: TRBV18; J gene: TRBJ2-3; clone size: -
CDR3 DNA: TGTGCCAGCACCCCCCGCGATACGCAGTATTTT; CDR3 protein: CASTPRDTQYF; D gene: -; V gene: TRBV2; J gene: TRBJ2-3; clone size: many
CDR3 DNA: TGTGCCACCAGTGATTTGAGGGGGACTAGCGACACAGATACGCAGTATTTT; CDR3 protein: CATSDLRGTSDTDTQYF; D gene: TRBD2; V gene: TRBV24-1; J gene: TRBJ2-3; clone size: many
CDR3 DNA: TGTGCCAGCAGCCGTGACACAGTTCCAGTCTACGAGCAGTACTTC; CDR3 protein: CASSRDTVPVYEQYF; D gene: -; V gene: TRBV7-3; J gene: TRBJ2-7; clone size: many
CDR3 DNA: TGTGCCAGCAGCTTAGGCGGACCGGGAGAGCAGTACTTC; CDR3 protein: CASSLGGPGEQYF; D gene: -; V gene: TRBV11-3; J gene: TRBJ2-7; clone size: many
CDR3 DNA: TGCAGCGGGACAGGGCAGTTCTTC; CDR3 protein: CSGTGQFF; D gene: TRBD1; V gene: TRBV29-1; J gene: TRBJ2-1; clone size: few
CDR3 DNA: TGTGCCAGCAGGCCTAGCGGTTCGGAGACCCAGTACTTC; CDR3 protein: CASRPSGSETQYF; D gene: TRBD2; V gene: TRBV2; J gene: TRBJ2-5; clone size: many
CDR3 DNA: TGTGCCAGCAGTACAGGGGAGGGAGAGACCCAGTACTTC; CDR3 protein: CASSTGEGETQYF; D gene: -; V gene: TRBV2; J gene: TRBJ2-5; clone size: many
CDR3 DNA: TGTGCCAGCTCACTCTCGAAAGGCTTCACTTACGAGCAGTACTTC; CDR3 protein: CASSLSKGFTYEQYF; D gene: -; V gene: TRBV18; J gene: TRBJ2-7; clone size: many
CDR3 DNA: TGTGCCAGCAGCCCCCAAACCGGGACAGGGGGCACAGATACGCAGTATTTT; CDR3 protein: CASSPQTGTGGTDTQYF; D gene: TRBD1; V gene: TRBV7-3; J gene: TRBJ2-3; clone size: many
CDR3 DNA: TGTGCCAGCAGCTTAGGGCGGGCTAGCGGGAGGGCCGATAGAAAGACCCAGTACTTC; CDR3 protein: CASSLGRASGRADRKTQYF; D gene: TRBD2; V gene: TRBV11-2; J gene: TRBJ2-5; clone size: many
CDR3 DNA: TGCGCCAGCAGCCTGAGGGACAGGGGATCGGATGAGCAGTTCTTC; CDR3 protein: CASSLRDRGSDEQFF; D gene: TRBD1; V gene: TRBV5-1; J gene: TRBJ2-1; clone size: many
CDR3 DNA: TGCGCCAGCAGCCAGGATCCCGGGGGATTGAACACTGAAGCTTTCTTT; CDR3 protein: CASSQDPGGLNTEAFF; D gene: -; V gene: TRBV4-3; J gene: TRBJ1-1; clone size: many
CDR3 DNA: TGTGCCAGCGCGCAGGACAACCCTAGCACAGATACGCAGTATTTT; CDR3 protein: CASAQDNPSTDTQYF; D gene: -; V gene: TRBV18; J gene: TRBJ2-3; clone size: many
CDR3 DNA: TGCAGCGTCCAGGACAGGGGGGCTTTCTTT; CDR3 protein: CSVQDRGAFF; D gene: TRBD1; V gene: TRBV29-1; J gene: TRBJ1-1; clone size: many
CDR3 DNA: TGTGCCAGCAGTTTGTTTACTAGCGGATACGAGCAGTACTTC; CDR3 protein: CASSLFTSGYEQYF; D gene: TRBD2; V gene: TRBV12-3/TRBV12-4; J gene: TRBJ2-7; clone size: many
CDR3 DNA: TGTGCCATCAGTGAGTCGATGGATTCACCCCTCCACTTT; CDR3 protein: CAISESMDSPLHF; D gene: -; V gene: TRBV10-3; J gene: TRBJ1-6; clone size: many
CDR3 DNA: TGCAGCGTTGAATGGAACGAGGGCACCGGGGAGCTGTTTTTT; CDR3 protein: CSVEWNEGTGELFF; D gene: -; V gene: TRBV29-1; J gene: TRBJ2-2; clone size: many
CDR3 DNA: TGTGCCAGCAGTTACTCTGACCGGGTAAGGGACGAGCAGTACTTC; CDR3 protein: CASSYSDRVRDEQYF; D gene: -; V gene: TRBV6-2/TRBV6-3; J gene: TRBJ2-7; clone size: many
CDR3 DNA: TGCGCCAGCGCAAGCGGGAGGCACACCGGGGAGCTGTTTTTT; CDR3 protein: CASASGRHTGELFF; D gene: TRBD2; V gene: TRBV10-2; J gene: TRBJ2-2; clone size: many
CDR3 DNA: TGTGCCTACGGGACAGGGTACTCCTACGAGCAGTACTTC; CDR3 protein: CAYGTGYSYEQYF; D gene: TRBD1; V gene: TRBV30; J gene: TRBJ2-7; clone size: -
CDR3 DNA: TGTGCCAGCACCCAACACTCGGCGGCTGAAGCTTTCTTT; CDR3 protein: CASTQHSAAEAFF; D gene: -; V gene: TRBV6-2/TRBV6-3; J gene: TRBJ1-1; clone size: many
CDR3 DNA: TGCAGCGTTGAAGATAGACTAGTTAGAGAGACCCAGTACTTC; CDR3 protein: CSVEDRLVRETQYF; D gene: -; V gene: TRBV29-1; J gene: TRBJ2-5; clone size: many
CDR3 DNA: TGCGCCAGCAGTGAGGGAACCGGGGAGCTGTTTTTT; CDR3 protein: CASSEGTGELFF; D gene: -; V gene: TRBV10-1; J gene: TRBJ2-2; clone size: many
CDR3 DNA: TGTGCCAGCAGCCAAATGGGGGGGGGTGAGCAGTTCTTC; CDR3 protein: CASSQMGGGEQFF; D gene: TRBD2; V gene: TRBV7-2; J gene: TRBJ2-1; clone size: many
CDR3 DNA: TGTGCCAGCAGCTCGTCCGATACGCAGTATTTT; CDR3 protein: CASSSSDTQYF; D gene: -; V gene: TRBV7-6; J gene: TRBJ2-3; clone size: many
CDR3 DNA: TGTGCCAGCAGCTTGACAGGGGTTCGGACAGATACGCAGTATTTT; CDR3 protein: CASSLTGVRTDTQYF; D gene: TRBD1; V gene: TRBV5-8; J gene: TRBJ2-3; clone size: many
CDR3 DNA: TGTGCCAGCAGTTTAGGGATAAAGGGCTACACCTTC; CDR3 protein: CASSLGIKGYTF; D gene: -; V gene: TRBV28; J gene: TRBJ1-2; clone size: many
CDR3 DNA: TGTGCCAGCAGCACTCTCGGCGAGAGCTACGAGCAGTACTTC; CDR3 protein: CASSTLGESYEQYF; D gene: -; V gene: TRBV7-9; J gene: TRBJ2-7; clone size: many
CDR3 DNA: TGTGCCAGCAGCTTAGATGGGACAGGATCCCATGAGCAGTTCTTC; CDR3 protein: CASSLDGTGSHEQFF; D gene: TRBD1; V gene: TRBV11-3; J gene: TRBJ2-1; clone size: many
CDR3 DNA: TGTGCCAGCTCATTCGCGGACAGGGCGGAAGAGCAGTACTTC; CDR3 protein: CASSFADRAEEQYF; D gene: TRBD1; V gene: TRBV18; J gene: TRBJ2-7; clone size: many
CDR3 DNA: TGTGCCAGCAGCTTGGGGGACGTCCTGAACACTGAAGCTTTCTTT; CDR3 protein: CASSLGDVLNTEAFF; D gene: -; V gene: TRBV5-4; J gene: TRBJ1-1; clone size: -
CDR3 DNA: TGCAGTGCTAGTGAGGGGGGCGCAGGTGAAAAACTGTTTTTT; CDR3 protein: CSASEGGAGEKLFF; D gene: -; V gene: TRBV20-1; J gene: TRBJ1-4; clone size: many
CDR3 DNA: TGTGCCAGTAGTATTCAAGGACGGTTCTACAATGAGCAGTTCTTC; CDR3 protein: CASSIQGRFYNEQFF; D gene: -; V gene: TRBV19; J gene: TRBJ2-1; clone size: -
CDR3 DNA: TGTGCCAGTAGTGGTCGGGCACAAAACATTCAGTACTTC; CDR3 protein: CASSGRAQNIQYF; D gene: -; V gene: TRBV19; J gene: TRBJ2-4; clone size: -
CDR3 DNA: TGTGCCAGCAGTAGGGACAGGGCAGGCACAGATACGCAGTATTTT; CDR3 protein: CASSRDRAGTDTQYF; D gene: TRBD1; V gene: TRBV2; J gene: TRBJ2-3; clone size: -
CDR3 DNA: TGCGCCAGCAGCCAAGAGAGTTTCTCCTACAATGAGCAGTTCTTC; CDR3 protein: CASSQESFSYNEQFF; D gene: -; V gene: TRBV4-3; J gene: TRBJ2-1; clone size: few
CDR3 DNA: TGTGCCAGCAGCCCCGGACAGGGACAGAGAAAACTGTTTTTT; CDR3 protein: CASSPGQGQRKLFF; D gene: TRBD1; V gene: TRBV6-2/TRBV6-3; J gene: TRBJ1-4; clone size: many
CDR3 DNA: TGTGCCAGCAGCACTACGGTGGGGGTACGATACAATGAGCAGTTCTTC; CDR3 protein: CASSTTVGVRYNEQFF; D gene: -; V gene: TRBV7-2; J gene: TRBJ2-1; clone size: many
CDR3 DNA: TGTGCCAGCAGCTCCGCGGGGAAGCCAGGCCGATCCTACGAGCAGTACTTC; CDR3 protein: CASSSAGKPGRSYEQYF; D gene: -; V gene: TRBV7-9; J gene: TRBJ2-7; clone size: -
CDR3 DNA: TGTGCCAGCAGCCCTCCCAGGGGCACTAATGAAAAACTGTTTTTT; CDR3 protein: CASSPPRGTNEKLFF; D gene: -; V gene: TRBV28; J gene: TRBJ1-4; clone size: many
CDR3 DNA: TGTGCCAGCAGCCCCACGACTGGAAACAATGAGCAGTTCTTC; CDR3 protein: CASSPTTGNNEQFF; D gene: -; V gene: TRBV7-9; J gene: TRBJ2-1; clone size: many